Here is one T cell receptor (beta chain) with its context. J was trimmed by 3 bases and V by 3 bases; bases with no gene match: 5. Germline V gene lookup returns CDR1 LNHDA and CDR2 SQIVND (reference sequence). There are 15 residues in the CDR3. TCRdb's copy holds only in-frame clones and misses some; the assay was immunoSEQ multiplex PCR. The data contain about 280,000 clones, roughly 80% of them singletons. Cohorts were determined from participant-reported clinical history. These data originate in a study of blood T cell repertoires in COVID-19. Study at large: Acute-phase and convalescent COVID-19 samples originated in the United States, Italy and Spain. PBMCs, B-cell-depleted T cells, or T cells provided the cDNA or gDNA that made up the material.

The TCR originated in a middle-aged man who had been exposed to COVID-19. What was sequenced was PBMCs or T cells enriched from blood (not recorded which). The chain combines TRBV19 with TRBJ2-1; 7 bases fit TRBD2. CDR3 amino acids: CASSITWTSYNEQFF. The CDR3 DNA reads TGTGCCAGTAGTATTACCTGGACTAGCTACAATGAGCAGTTCTTC.